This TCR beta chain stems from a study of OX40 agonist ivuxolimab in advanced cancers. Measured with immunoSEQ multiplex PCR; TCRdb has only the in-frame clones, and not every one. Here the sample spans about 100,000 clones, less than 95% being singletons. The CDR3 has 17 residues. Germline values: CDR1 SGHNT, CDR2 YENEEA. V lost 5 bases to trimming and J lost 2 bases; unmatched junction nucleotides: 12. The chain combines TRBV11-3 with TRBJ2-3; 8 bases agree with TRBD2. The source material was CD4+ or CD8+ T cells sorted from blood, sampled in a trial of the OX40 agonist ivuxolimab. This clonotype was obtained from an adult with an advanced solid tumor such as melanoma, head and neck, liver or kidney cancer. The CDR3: CASSAGGSGASTDTQYF. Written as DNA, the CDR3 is TGTGCCAGCAGCGCAGGCGGTAGCGGGGCCTCCACAGATACGCAGTATTTT.